A single sample gave rise to the 10 T cell receptor beta chains below, sequenced in a study of blood T cell repertoires in COVID-19. Only in-frame clones appear in the TCRdb table, and some are missing; sequencing was by immunoSEQ multiplex PCR. The sample has 200,000 or so clones, around four fifths seen once. The specimen sequenced was peripheral blood. Receptor source: a human donor in a cohort sampled during active COVID-19.

This clone was seen once. Written as DNA, the CDR3 is TGTGCCAGCAGCCCTCGGGTCTCTGGAAACACCATATATTTT. It translates to CASSPRVSGNTIYF. This chain connects TRBV5-5 to TRBJ1-3; D remains unclear. Deletions cut 4 bases from V and 0 bases from J, with 8 bases between. From germline, CDR1 is SGHKS and CDR2 YYEKEE (reference sequence). This CDR3 has 14 amino acids. Full variable domain (missing parts from reference TRBV5-5 and TRBJ1-3): DAGVTQSPTHLIKTRGQQVTLRCSPISGHKSVSWYQQVLGQGPQFIFQYYEKEERGRGNFPDRFSARQFPNYSSELNVNALLLGDSALYLCASSPRVSGNTIYFGEGSWLTVV.

This clone was counted once. The rearrangement links TRBV28 to TRBJ2-1, with D maybe TRBD2 (6 bases). This CDR3 has 14 residues. The germline gives CDR1 MDHEN, CDR2 SYDVKM. Trimming removed 8 bases from V and 7 bases from J, with 18 bases in between. The DNA of the CDR3 is TGTGCCAGCCGAAATCTAGCGATTCTAAATGAGCAGTTCTTC. Translated: CASRNLAILNEQFF.

This chain uses TRBV5-1 with TRBJ2-1; possibly TRBD2 for D (5 bases). Trimming cost V 0 bases and J 7 bases, with 14 bases left between them. CDR1 SGHRS and CDR2 YFSETQ come from the germline V gene. The CDR3 consists of 15 residues. The CDR3 loop reads CASSLVSLTGNEQFF. The CDR3 nucleotides read TGCGCCAGCAGCTTGGTGTCCCTAACGGGGAATGAGCAGTTCTTC.

The gene calls are TRBV5-6 and TRBJ1-2; no definite D call. Trimming took 4 bases from V and 5 from J, leaving 18 bases between them. The germline gives CDR1 SGHDT, CDR2 YYEEEE. The CDR3 extends over 15 amino acids. The CDR3 spells CASSPQFGSGYGYTF. The CDR3 DNA reads as TGTGCCAGCAGCCCACAATTCGGGTCTGGATATGGCTACACCTTC.

V and J are TRBV18 and TRBJ1-2, with D hard to call. The length of the CDR3 is 13 residues. Trimming removed 4 bases from V and 4 bases from J, with 10 bases in between. CDR1 is KGHSH and CDR2 is LQKENI in the germline V gene. CDR3 nucleotide sequence: TGTGCCAGCTCACGAGACAACCGCTATGGCTACACCTTC. It is translated as CASSRDNRYGYTF.

The rearrangement uses TRBV2 and TRBJ2-1; 8 bases are shared with TRBD1. Germline V gene lookup returns CDR1 SNHLY and CDR2 FYNNEI. The J segment lost 7 bases and the V segment lost 6 bases, leaving 8 bases of the junction unmatched. This CDR3 has 14 residues. For the CDR3, the DNA is TGTGCCAGCAGACTCGGACAGGGCGGGAATGAGCAGTTCTTC. This codes for CASRLGQGGNEQFF.

The V and J genes are TRBV18 and TRBJ1-5; D is perhaps TRBD1 (6 bases). V was cut by 2 bases and J by 4 bases, with 9 bases left in between. The CDR3 is 14 residues long. The germline V gene encodes CDR1 KGHSH and CDR2 LQKENI. The CDR3 DNA is TGTGCCAGCTCACCAACAGGGAGAAATCAGCCCCAGCATTTT. Translated, it gives CASSPTGRNQPQHF.

The rearrangement joins TRBV27 to TRBJ2-7, with D maybe TRBD2 (5 bases). The CDR3 length is 13 residues. Germline lookup yields CDR1 MNHEY and CDR2 SMNVEV (reference sequence). The germline V and J ends were trimmed by 8 bases and 3 bases, with 14 bases remaining between them. This CDR3 reads CASSRTEFYEQYF. The CDR3 DNA reads as TGTGCCAGCTCGAGGACTGAGTTCTACGAGCAGTACTTC.

V is TRBV3-1 (or the pseudogene TRBV3-2) and J is TRBJ2-5; D perhaps matches TRBD1 (6 bases). CDR3 length: 14 residues. Germline CDR1 is LGHDT and CDR2 is YNNKEL (reference sequence). The V gene lost 0 bases and the J gene lost 7 bases, with 12 bases spanning the gap. CDR3 in amino acids: CASSQDYRAGTQYF. The CDR3 nucleotides read TGTGCCAGCAGCCAAGACTACAGGGCCGGGACCCAGTACTTC.

V gene TRBV30 combines with J gene TRBJ1-1; D gene uncertain. Germline V gives CDR1 GTSNPN, CDR2 SVGIG (reference sequence). This CDR3 contains 13 residues. Trimming removed 4 bases from V and 0 bases from J, with 9 bases in between. The CDR3 DNA sequence: TGTGCCTGGACTGGGAGGGTGAACACTGAAGCTTTCTTT. This encodes CAWTGRVNTEAFF.